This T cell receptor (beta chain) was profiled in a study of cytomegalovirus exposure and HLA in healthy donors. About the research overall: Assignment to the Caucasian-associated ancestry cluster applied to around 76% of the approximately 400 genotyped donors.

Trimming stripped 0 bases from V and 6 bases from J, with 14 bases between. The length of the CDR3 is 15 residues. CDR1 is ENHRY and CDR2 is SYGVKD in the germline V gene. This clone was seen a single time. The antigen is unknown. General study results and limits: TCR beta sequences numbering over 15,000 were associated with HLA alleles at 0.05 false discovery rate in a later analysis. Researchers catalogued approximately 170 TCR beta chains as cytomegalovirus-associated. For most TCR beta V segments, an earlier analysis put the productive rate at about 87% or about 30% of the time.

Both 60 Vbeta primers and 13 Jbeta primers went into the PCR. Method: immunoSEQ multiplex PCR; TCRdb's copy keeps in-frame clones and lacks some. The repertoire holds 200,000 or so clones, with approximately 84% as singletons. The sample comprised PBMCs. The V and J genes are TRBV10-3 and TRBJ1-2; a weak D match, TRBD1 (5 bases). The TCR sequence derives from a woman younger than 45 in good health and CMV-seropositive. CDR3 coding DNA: TGTGCCATCAGTGAGTCCCTTCTTCAAGGGGATGGCTACACCTTC. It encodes CAISESLLQGDGYTF.